The clone carrying this T cell receptor beta chain was recorded only once. The target antigen is unknown. The germline V gene has CDR1 LNHDA and CDR2 SQIVND (reference sequence). The CDR3 spans 15 residues. V lost 3 bases and J lost 4; bases outside the gene matches: 7. The data are from a study of shared clonotypes between healthy human individuals. The genomic DNA of each subset was split evenly across several immunoSEQ plates. In the study's own analysis: Owing to the provision of junction-only sequences devoid of quality scores by immunoSEQ, filtering differed. Some clones are missing from TCRdb's copy, which holds only in-frame ones; the method was immunoSEQ multiplex PCR. From that table come the V and J calls and clone size; the DNA was used to work out D and trimming. The sample consists of about 870,000 clones, more than 85% of them appearing once. Findings and limits, study-wide: As a rule, naive subsets had a larger estimated richness than memory subsets.

CD45RO-negative, CCR7-positively selected cells formed the naive CD8 fraction, excluding terminally differentiated effector memory CD45RA+ cells. V usage is TRBV19 and J usage is TRBJ2-7, with 9 bases fitting TRBD2. The TCR originated in a man aged 25 to 45 in good health. Sequencing was carried out using naive CD8+ T cells sorted from blood. CDR3 region: CASSIMGLASYEQYF. CDR3 nucleotide sequence: TGTGCCAGTAGTATCATGGGACTAGCTTCATACGAGCAGTACTTC.